This T cell receptor beta chain was profiled in a study of cytomegalovirus exposure and HLA in healthy donors. Generated by immunoSEQ multiplex PCR, the TCRdb table keeps only in-frame clones and is missing some. The table shows 65,000 to 90,000 clones, with around 90% occurring only once. Points from the study as a whole: Cytomegalovirus status was reportedly diagnosed by the classifier with high specificity and sensitivity.

The CDR3 sequence is 18 residues long. Trimming pared 5 bases from V and 3 bases from J, leaving 23 bases between. In germline, CDR1 is SEHNR, CDR2 FQNEAQ (reference sequence). About this clone itself: Its antigen remains unidentified.

The chain combines TRBV7-9 with TRBJ2-1; D might be TRBD2 (6 bases). Sequencing input: PBMCs. This receptor was taken from a woman aged 18-29 years in good health and CMV-seropositive. CDR3 DNA: TGTGCCAGCAGCCCTCGATTTTTCGGTAGCGGAGTCTACAATGAGCAGTTCTTC. This encodes CASSPRFFGSGVYNEQFF.